The sequence of this T cell receptor (beta chain) was determined in a study of shared clonotypes between healthy human individuals. Study outcomes and limitations: Generally, naive subsets (rather than memory subsets) showed larger estimated richness.

Trimming cost V 10 bases and J 1 base, with 10 bases left between them. From germline, CDR1 is LNHDA and CDR2 SQIVND (reference sequence). This CDR3 is 13 amino acids long. Naive CD8 populations comprised CD45RO-negative cells positively selected for CCR7, excluding terminally differentiated effector memory CD45RA+ cells. Remarks on this clone: Its antigen is unknown.

For sorted subsets, about 190 ng DNA per replicate equaled about 30,000 T cell genomes. Sequencing was performed with immunoSEQ multiplex PCR; in TCRdb, only in-frame clones are kept and a portion is missing. The sample has about 650,000 clones, around 95% seen once; the top ten hold approximately 0.1%. This TCR was recovered from a woman aged 25 to 39 in good health. Sequenced input: naive CD8+ T cells sorted from blood. The J gene is TRBJ2-2, the V gene TRBV19; tentative D call: TRBD1 (5 bases). This chain's CDR3 is CATEGQNTGELFF. The CDR3 nucleotides are TGTGCCACCGAAGGACAGAACACCGGGGAGCTGTTTTTT.